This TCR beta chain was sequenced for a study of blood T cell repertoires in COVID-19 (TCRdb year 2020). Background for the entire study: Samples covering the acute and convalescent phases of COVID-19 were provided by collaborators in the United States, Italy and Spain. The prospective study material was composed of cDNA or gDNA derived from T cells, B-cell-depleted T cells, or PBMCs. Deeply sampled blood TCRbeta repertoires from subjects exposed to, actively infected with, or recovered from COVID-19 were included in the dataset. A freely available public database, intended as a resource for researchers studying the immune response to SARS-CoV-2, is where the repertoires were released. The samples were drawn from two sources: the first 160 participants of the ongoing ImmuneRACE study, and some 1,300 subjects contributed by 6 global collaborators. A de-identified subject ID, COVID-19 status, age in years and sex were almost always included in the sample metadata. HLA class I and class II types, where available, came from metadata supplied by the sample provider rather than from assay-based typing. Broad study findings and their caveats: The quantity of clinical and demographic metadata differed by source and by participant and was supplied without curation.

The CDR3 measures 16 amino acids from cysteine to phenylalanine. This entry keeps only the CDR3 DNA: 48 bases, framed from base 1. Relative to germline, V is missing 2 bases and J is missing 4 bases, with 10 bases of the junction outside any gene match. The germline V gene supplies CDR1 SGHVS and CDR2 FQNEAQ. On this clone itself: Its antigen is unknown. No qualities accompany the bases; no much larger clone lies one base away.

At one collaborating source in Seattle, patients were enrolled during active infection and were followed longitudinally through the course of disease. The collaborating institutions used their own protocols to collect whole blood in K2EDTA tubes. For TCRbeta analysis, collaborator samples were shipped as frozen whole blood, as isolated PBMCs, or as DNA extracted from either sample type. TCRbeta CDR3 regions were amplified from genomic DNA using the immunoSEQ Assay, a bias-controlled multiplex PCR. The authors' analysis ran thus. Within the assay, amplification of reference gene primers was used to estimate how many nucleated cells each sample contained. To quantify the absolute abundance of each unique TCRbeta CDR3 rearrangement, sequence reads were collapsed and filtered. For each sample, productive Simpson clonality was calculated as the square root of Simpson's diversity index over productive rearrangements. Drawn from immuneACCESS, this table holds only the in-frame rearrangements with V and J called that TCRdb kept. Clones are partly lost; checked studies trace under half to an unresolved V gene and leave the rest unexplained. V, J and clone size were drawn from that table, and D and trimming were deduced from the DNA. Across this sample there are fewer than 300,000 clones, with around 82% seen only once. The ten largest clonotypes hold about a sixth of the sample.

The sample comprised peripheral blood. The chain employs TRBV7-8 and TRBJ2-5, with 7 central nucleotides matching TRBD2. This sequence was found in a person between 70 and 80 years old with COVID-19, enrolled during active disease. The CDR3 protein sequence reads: CASSLWGSGSRETQYF. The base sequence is TGTGCCAGCAGCTTATGGGGTAGCGGGTCCAGAGAGACCCAGTACTTC.